What follows describes a single T cell receptor (beta chain). Its matching antigen is unknown. The data were obtained in a study of OX40 agonist ivuxolimab in advanced cancers. Germline V gene sequence: CDR1 KGHSH, CDR2 LQKENI. V lost 5 bases and J lost 0; bases outside the gene matches: 3. This CDR3 contains 15 residues. Clones were sequenced by immunoSEQ multiplex PCR, and TCRdb holds only the in-frame ones, with some missing. The table records around 68,000 clones, approximately 90% of them present only once. Broader study findings: In a subset of nonresponders, normalized T-cell clonal expansion was also low.

The genes are TRBV18 and TRBJ2-7; 11 bases agree with TRBD2. Source: CD4+ or CD8+ T cells sorted from blood, taken in a trial of the OX40 agonist ivuxolimab. The sequence came from an adult with an advanced solid tumor such as melanoma, head and neck, liver or kidney cancer. CDR3 sequence reads: CASSSGTSGSYEQYF. The DNA of the CDR3 is TGTGCCAGCTCATCGGGGACTAGCGGCTCCTACGAGCAGTACTTC.